This is a list of T cell receptor beta chains from one sample in a study of T cell responses to AZD1222 COVID-19 vaccine. Assay used: immunoSEQ multiplex PCR; TCRdb lists only in-frame clones, some missing. The sample holds more than 150,000 clones, approximately 90% seen once. The source was peripheral blood, collected 28 days after the second AZD1222 dose. The receptors were gathered from an adult who received the AZD1222 COVID-19 vaccine. Both conserved end residues are part of each CDR3. A D gene is named only where the DNA matches it firmly. Clone size appears in some rows only: once, few, many, or a class for an expanded clone.

size | D | J | V | DNA | CDR3
. | . | TRBJ2-7 | TRBV4-3 | TGCGCCAGCAGCCAATTAACAGCTCCGGGCTCCTACGAGCAGTACTTC | CASSQLTAPGSYEQYF
. | . | TRBJ1-5 | TRBV3-1/TRBV3-2 | TGTGCCAGCAGCCAGGGGTCCAGGGGTGGCAATCAGCCCCAGCATTTT | CASSQGSRGGNQPQHF
once | . | TRBJ1-5 | TRBV21-1 | TGTGCCAGCAGCCCCCCGGGACCGCCTATGCGGAATCAGCCCCAGCATTTT | CASSPPGPPMRNQPQHF
. | TRBD1 | TRBJ2-3 | TRBV18 | TGTGCCAGCTCAGACGGGACAGGGGTCACAGATACGCAGTATTTT | CASSDGTGVTDTQYF
. | TRBD2 | TRBJ2-3 | TRBV5-6 | TGTGCCAGCAGCTGGGACTATAGTAGGGATACGCAGTATTTT | CASSWDYSRDTQYF
. | . | TRBJ1-5 | TRBV6-5 | TGTGCCAGCAGTTACTCGTGGAGGGTTGATCAGCCCCAGCATTTT | CASSYSWRVDQPQHF
. | TRBD1 | TRBJ2-5 | TRBV19 | TGTGCCAGTAGTTTGGGACAGTCCCCTCCAGAGACCCAGTACTTC | CASSLGQSPPETQYF
. | . | TRBJ2-2 | TRBV28 | TGTGCCAGCAGCAGCGGGGACAGGTTCACCGGGGAGCTGTTTTTT | CASSSGDRFTGELFF
. | . | TRBJ2-5 | TRBV28 | TGTGCCAGCAGAGGGGGGGTACAAGAGACCCAGTACTTC | CASRGGVQETQYF
. | . | TRBJ1-6 | TRBV9 | TGTGCCAGCAGCCAAAGTGAGGGAACCCTCCACTTT | CASSQSEGTLHF
. | . | TRBJ2-1 | TRBV7-3 | TGTGCCAGCAGCCCCGGACACGGCTCCTACAATGAGCAGTTCTTC | CASSPGHGSYNEQFF
. | . | TRBJ2-5 | TRBV12-3/TRBV12-4 | TGTGCCAGCAGTTTCTGGGGGGAGACCCAGTACTTC | CASSFWGETQYF
. | TRBD1 | TRBJ1-5 | TRBV30 | TGTGCCTGGAGTACGGACAGGGTCGTCGGCAATCAGCCCCAGCATTTT | CAWSTDRVVGNQPQHF
. | . | TRBJ1-5 | TRBV20-1 | TGCAGTGCTAGCCCCACGGGGCCCCAGCATTTT | CSASPTGPQHF
once | . | TRBJ2-7 | TRBV6-5 | TGTGCCAGCAGTTACTCCCTAGACTACGAGCAGTACTTC | CASSYSLDYEQYF
. | TRBD2 | TRBJ2-7 | TRBV5-1 | TGCGCCAGCAGCTTGGCCGGGGGGGCGAGCTCCTACGAGCAGTACTTC | CASSLAGGASSYEQYF
. | . | TRBJ2-3 | TRBV9 | TGTGCCAGCAGCCCCCTTCCCCCCGGGGATACGCAGTATTTT | CASSPLPPGDTQYF
. | TRBD2 | TRBJ2-7 | TRBV28 | TGTGCCAGCAGTAGAATAGCGGGGTACGAGCAGTACTTC | CASSRIAGYEQYF
. | . | TRBJ2-7 | TRBV21-1 | TGTGCCAGCAGCAAGCCCGGGGTGTGGTCCTACGAGCAGTACTTC | CASSKPGVWSYEQYF
. | . | TRBJ1-1 | TRBV5-4 | TGTGCCACAAGGGCCCGGGAGGGCACTGAAGCTTTCTTT | CATRAREGTEAFF
. | . | TRBJ2-5 | TRBV12-3/TRBV12-4 | TGTGCCAGCAGACAATCATGGACCCAGTACTTC | CASRQSWTQYF
. | TRBD1 | TRBJ2-7 | TRBV16 | TGTGCCAGCAGCCACCGAACAGGGGCCTCCGCGGACGAGCAGTACTTC | CASSHRTGASADEQYF
. | . | TRBJ2-2 | TRBV3-1/TRBV3-2 | TGTGCCAGCAGCCAGGGGAACACCGGGGAGCTGTTTTTT | CASSQGNTGELFF
. | . | TRBJ2-5 | TRBV28 | TGTGCCAGCAGTCACCCAGGGGCAGCTGGACGGGAGACCCAGTACTTC | CASSHPGAAGRETQYF
. | . | TRBJ1-2 | TRBV19 | TGTGCCAGTAGATACGGAGACCCTGACGGTGGCTACACCTTC | CASRYGDPDGGYTF
. | . | TRBJ2-2 | TRBV4-3 | TGCGCCAGCAGCCAAGATGAGCGGTGGGCAACTTCGGAGCTGTTTTTT | CASSQDERWATSELFF
. | . | TRBJ2-2 | TRBV28 | TGTGCCAGCAGTGTGCGGAGCCCAGGGGTGGGCGGGGAGCTGTTTTTT | CASSVRSPGVGGELFF
. | . | TRBJ1-1 | TRBV30 | TGTGCCTGGAGTCGGGGGGGTGAAGCTTTCTTT | CAWSRGGEAFF
. | . | TRBJ2-7 | TRBV21-1 | TGTGCCAGCAGCGACCGACAGCACGGGCGCATTCACGAGCAGTACTTC | CASSDRQHGRIHEQYF
. | . | TRBJ2-7 | TRBV28 | TGTGCCAGCAGTCCAAGTTGGGGCGGAACCTACGAGCAGTACTTC | CASSPSWGGTYEQYF
. | . | TRBJ2-3 | TRBV6-6 | TGTGCCAGCAGGTACTCGCCCGATACGCAGTATTTT | CASRYSPDTQYF
. | . | TRBJ2-1 | TRBV28 | TGTGCCAGCAGTTCGCTAGCGCGGAATGAGCAGTTCTTC | CASSSLARNEQFF
. | TRBD1 | TRBJ1-6 | TRBV19 | TGTGCCAGTAGTAGTCCGGGACAGGTCGACTCCTATAATTCACCCCTCCACTTT | CASSSPGQVDSYNSPLHF
. | . | TRBJ2-2 | TRBV3-1/TRBV3-2 | TGTGCCAGCAGCCTGAACGGGGGTAACACCGGGGAGCTGTTTTTT | CASSLNGGNTGELFF
. | TRBD1 | TRBJ2-7 | TRBV30 | TGTGCCTGGTCCCCGGGACAGGGGAGAAACGAGCAGTACTTC | CAWSPGQGRNEQYF
. | TRBD2 | TRBJ2-1 | TRBV7-9 | TGTGCCAGCAGCCCGTTAGCGGGAAGCGAGCAGTTCTTC | CASSPLAGSEQFF
. | TRBD2 | TRBJ2-1 | TRBV25-1 | TGTGCAATCCTTGGCGGGAGTGGAAATGAGCAGTTCTTC | CAILGGSGNEQFF
few | TRBD1 | TRBJ2-7 | TRBV19 | TGTGCCAGTAGCCCCAGGGGGCTGGACGAGCAGTACTTC | CASSPRGLDEQYF
. | . | TRBJ1-5 | TRBV2 | TGTGCCAGCAGTGAAGAAAGCAATCAGCCCCAGCATTTT | CASSEESNQPQHF
. | TRBD1 | TRBJ2-2 | TRBV28 | TGTGCCAGCAGTCCGACCGGGACAGGGTTATGGACCGGGGAGCTGTTTTTT | CASSPTGTGLWTGELFF
once | . | TRBJ1-6 | TRBV9 | TGTGCCAGCAGCGTAGCAGGGGCGTGGAATTCACCCCTCCACTTT | CASSVAGAWNSPLHF
. | . | TRBJ2-7 | TRBV5-4 | TGTGCCAGCAGCATACAGGTACCCGGAGCGGGCGAGCAGTACTTC | CASSIQVPGAGEQYF
. | TRBD1 | TRBJ1-1 | TRBV5-1 | TGCGCCAGCAGCTCCGGGACAGGGATTCGGGACACTGAAGCTTTCTTT | CASSSGTGIRDTEAFF
. | TRBD2 | TRBJ2-3 | TRBV6-6 | TGTGCCACCCGTACGGGGGGGAGCACAGATACGCAGTATTTT | CATRTGGSTDTQYF
. | . | TRBJ2-3 | TRBV7-6 | TGTGCCAGCAGCTTAGCTTCCTGGGCTTCCACAGATACGCAGTATTTT | CASSLASWASTDTQYF
. | . | TRBJ2-7 | TRBV21-1 | TGTGCCAGCAGCAAAGCAGGGACAGGAAACGAGCAGTACTTC | CASSKAGTGNEQYF
once | TRBD2 | TRBJ2-5 | TRBV7-8 | TGTGCCAGCAGCTTTGTAGCGGGAGGGTTAGGTGGAGAGACCCAGTACTTC | CASSFVAGGLGGETQYF
. | . | TRBJ1-6 | TRBV19 | TGTGCCAGTAGTACCGGCCCCTTGTATAATTCACCCCTCCACTTT | CASSTGPLYNSPLHF
. | . | TRBJ2-7 | TRBV19 | TGTGCCAGTAGTATGCACCCGAGCTCCTACGAGCAGTACTTC | CASSMHPSSYEQYF
. | . | TRBJ1-2 | TRBV5-1 | TGCGCCAGCAGCCCCGGGCAGGGGAAGTATGGCTACACCTTC | CASSPGQGKYGYTF
. | . | TRBJ2-4 | TRBV27 | TGTGCCACGGCTGCCCCGGTAGGGATTCAGTACTTC | CATAAPVGIQYF
. | . | TRBJ2-3 | TRBV30 | TGTGCCTGGAGTGTTGTCGGGACTTGGGGCACAGATACGCAGTATTTT | CAWSVVGTWGTDTQYF
. | . | TRBJ1-2 | TRBV12-3/TRBV12-4 | TGTGCCAGCCGACAGACCCTCTATGGCTACACCTTC | CASRQTLYGYTF
once | . | TRBJ2-7 | TRBV6-5 | TGTGCCAGCAGGCTCCGGCCGGGTCCCTCCTACGAGCAGTACTTC | CASRLRPGPSYEQYF
. | TRBD1 | TRBJ2-5 | TRBV27 | TGTGCCAGCAGACTCCACCAGACAGGGCTGTTAGGGGAGACCCAGTACTTC | CASRLHQTGLLGETQYF
once | . | TRBJ2-7 | TRBV6-5 | TGTGCCAGCAGTTACTCGAACAGCGGGTTGACCTACGAGCAGTACTTC | CASSYSNSGLTYEQYF
. | . | TRBJ2-5 | TRBV7-7 | TGTGCTAGCAGCGTACCGGGCGCAGAGACCCAGTACTTC | CASSVPGAETQYF
. | . | TRBJ2-3 | TRBV9 | TGTGCCAGCAGCGTAGACTTTGGGAATACGCAGTATTTT | CASSVDFGNTQYF
. | . | TRBJ2-7 | TRBV27 | TGTGCCAGCAGTTTATCGGTCCTGGGACCCTACGAGCAGTACTTC | CASSLSVLGPYEQYF
. | TRBD2 | TRBJ2-1 | TRBV5-1 | TGCGCCAGCAGCTTTAGCAGCGGGGTATACAATGAGCAGTTCTTC | CASSFSSGVYNEQFF